This TCR beta chain was captured by sequencing in a study of blood T cells in healthy people across ages. Total RNA, at least 6 micrograms per sample, was extracted from PBMCs. Study-level results: Naive T cell percentage showed a strong correlation with TCR beta diversity.

A second PCR of about 7 to 12 cycles used a sample-barcoded 5' primer and a J-beta primer mix. Each cDNA molecule, via a template-switch adaptor with 12 random nucleotides, was tagged. TCRdb reprocessed the 5' RACE reads with MiXCR, giving one entry per CDR3 protein. The sample records around 600,000 distinct CDR3 sequences, around 50% being singletons. As concerns this clonotype: Its antigen remains unknown.

The TCR originated in a man of 80 years or more in good health. Sample: blood.

The CDR3 spells CASSQYAGTSGGGNEQFF. The CDR3 nucleotides are TGCGCCAGCAGCCAGTACGCCGGGACTAGCGGAGGAGGAAATGAGCAGTTCTTC. The chain has TRBV4-1 and TRBJ2-1; 11 nucleotides match TRBD2. The CDR3 is 18 amino acids. The ends lost 3 bases at V and 7 bases at J; junction bases unmatched: 14. Germline CDR1 reads MGHRA; CDR2 reads YSYEKL.